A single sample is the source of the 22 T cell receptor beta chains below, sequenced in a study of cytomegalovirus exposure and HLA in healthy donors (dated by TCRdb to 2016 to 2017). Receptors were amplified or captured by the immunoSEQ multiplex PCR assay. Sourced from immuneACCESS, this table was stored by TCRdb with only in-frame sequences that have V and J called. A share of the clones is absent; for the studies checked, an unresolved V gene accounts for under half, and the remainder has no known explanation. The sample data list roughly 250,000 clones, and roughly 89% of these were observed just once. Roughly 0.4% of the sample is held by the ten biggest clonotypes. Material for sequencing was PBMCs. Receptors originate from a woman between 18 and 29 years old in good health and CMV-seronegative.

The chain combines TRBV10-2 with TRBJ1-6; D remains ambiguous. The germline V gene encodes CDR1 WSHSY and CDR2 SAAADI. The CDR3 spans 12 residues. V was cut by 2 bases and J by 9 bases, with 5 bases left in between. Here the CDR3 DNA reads TGCGCCAGCAGTGAGGATAGTTCACCCCTCCACTTT. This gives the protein CASSEDSSPLHF.

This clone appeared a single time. CDR3 amino acids: CASSSYPRTKTYEQYF. CDR3 nucleotide sequence: TGTGCCAGCAGCTCCTACCCCCGGACTAAAACCTACGAGCAGTACTTC. This chain links TRBV7-9 with TRBJ2-7, with D possibly TRBD2 on 6 matching bases. This CDR3 comprises 16 residues. CDR1 is SEHNR and CDR2 is FQNEAQ in the germline V gene (reference sequence). V gave up 4 bases and J gave up 2 bases, with 18 bases separating them.

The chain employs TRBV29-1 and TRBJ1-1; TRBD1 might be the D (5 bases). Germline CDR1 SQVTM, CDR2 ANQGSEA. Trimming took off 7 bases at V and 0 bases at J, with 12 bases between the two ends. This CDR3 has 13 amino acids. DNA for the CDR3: TGCAGCGGCATACAGGTGCTGAACACTGAAGCTTTCTTT. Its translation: CSGIQVLNTEAFF.

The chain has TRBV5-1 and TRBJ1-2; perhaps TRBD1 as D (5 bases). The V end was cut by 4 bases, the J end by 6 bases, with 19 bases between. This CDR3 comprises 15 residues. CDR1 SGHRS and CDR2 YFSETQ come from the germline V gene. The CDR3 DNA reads TGCGCCAGCAGCACGCTGCCCGCTTCGACAGATGGCTACACCTTC. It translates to CASSTLPASTDGYTF.

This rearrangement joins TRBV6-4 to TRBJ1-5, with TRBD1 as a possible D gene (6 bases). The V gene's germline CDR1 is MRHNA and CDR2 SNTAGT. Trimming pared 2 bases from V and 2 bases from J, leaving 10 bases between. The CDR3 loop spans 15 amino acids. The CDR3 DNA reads TGTGCCAGCAGTGACAGAGGGGGTGGCAATCAGCCCCAGCATTTT. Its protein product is CASSDRGGGNQPQHF.

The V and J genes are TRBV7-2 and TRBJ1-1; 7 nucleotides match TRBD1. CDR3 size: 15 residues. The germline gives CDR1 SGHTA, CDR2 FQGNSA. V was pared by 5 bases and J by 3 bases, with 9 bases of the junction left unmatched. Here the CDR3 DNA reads TGTGCCAGCAGCCCTGTGACAGGGAGGCACACTGAAGCTTTCTTT. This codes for CASSPVTGRHTEAFF.

The CDR3 protein is CASSFTSGGASEQYF. The DNA of the CDR3 is TGTGCCAGCAGTTTTACTAGCGGGGGGGCGAGCGAGCAGTACTTC. The rearrangement uses TRBV28 and TRBJ2-7; TRBD2 matches at 13 bases. The CDR3 spans 15 residues. V shed 3 bases, J shed 6 bases, and the junction held 5 bases outside the gene matches. Germline V gene sequence: CDR1 MDHEN, CDR2 SYDVKM. The entire variable domain, with the rest obtained from reference TRBV28 and TRBJ2-7, is as follows: DVKVTQSSRYLVKRTGEKVFLECVQDMDHENMFWYRQDPGLGLRLIYFSYDVKMKEKGDIPEGYSVSREKKERFSLILESASTNQTSMYLCASSFTSGGASEQYFGPGTRLTVT.

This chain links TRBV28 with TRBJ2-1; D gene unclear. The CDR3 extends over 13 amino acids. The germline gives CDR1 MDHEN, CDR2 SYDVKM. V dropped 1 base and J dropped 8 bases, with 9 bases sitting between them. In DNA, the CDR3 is TGTGCCAGCAGTTTATTCGCCGACTATGAGCAGTTCTTC. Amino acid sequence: CASSLFADYEQFF.

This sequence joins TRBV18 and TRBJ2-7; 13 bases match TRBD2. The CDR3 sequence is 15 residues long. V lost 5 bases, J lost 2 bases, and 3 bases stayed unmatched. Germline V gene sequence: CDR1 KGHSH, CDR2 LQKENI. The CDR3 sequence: CASSSTSGGAYEQYV. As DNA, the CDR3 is TGTGCCAGCTCAAGCACTAGCGGGGGGGCCTACGAGCAGTACGTC.

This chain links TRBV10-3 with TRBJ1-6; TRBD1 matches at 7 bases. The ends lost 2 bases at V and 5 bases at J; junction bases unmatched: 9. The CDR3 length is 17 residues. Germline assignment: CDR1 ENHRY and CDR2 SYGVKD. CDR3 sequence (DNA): TGTGCCATCAGTGAGGATCCCCAGGGGGAAGATAATTCACCCCTCCACTTT. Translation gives CAISEDPQGEDNSPLHF.

CDR3 loop: CASSAQGVGTGELFF. In nucleotides, the CDR3 is TGTGCCAGCAGTGCACAGGGGGTAGGCACCGGGGAGCTGTTTTTT. The V call is TRBV25-1, the J call TRBJ2-2, with 8 bases identical to TRBD1. CDR1 and CDR2 (germline): MGHDK, SYGVNS. The CDR3 length is 15 residues. Losses at the gene ends were 4 bases for V and 4 bases for J; bases not matched to a gene: 5.

The DNA of the CDR3 is TGCGCCAGCAGCCAACCAGGGGCTATTGATGGCTACACCTTC. It codes for CASSQPGAIDGYTF. The V call is TRBV4-1, the J call TRBJ1-2; tentative D call: TRBD1 (6 bases). Germline V gene lookup returns CDR1 MGHRA and CDR2 YSYEKL. The CDR3 totals 14 residues. V was trimmed by 2 bases and J by 6 bases, leaving 13 bases between them.

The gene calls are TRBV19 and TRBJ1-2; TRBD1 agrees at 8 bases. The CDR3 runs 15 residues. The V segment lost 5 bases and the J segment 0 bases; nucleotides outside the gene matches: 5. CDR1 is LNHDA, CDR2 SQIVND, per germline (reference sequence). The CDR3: CASSPVDRANYGYTF. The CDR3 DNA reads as TGTGCCAGTAGTCCTGTGGACAGGGCTAACTATGGCTACACCTTC.

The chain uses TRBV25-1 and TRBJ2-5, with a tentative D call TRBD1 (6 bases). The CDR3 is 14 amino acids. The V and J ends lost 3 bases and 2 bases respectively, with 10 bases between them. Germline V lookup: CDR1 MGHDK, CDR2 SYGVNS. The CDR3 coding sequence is TGTGCCAGCAGTGACCCAACAGGGCAAGAGACCCAGTACTTC. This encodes CASSDPTGQETQYF.

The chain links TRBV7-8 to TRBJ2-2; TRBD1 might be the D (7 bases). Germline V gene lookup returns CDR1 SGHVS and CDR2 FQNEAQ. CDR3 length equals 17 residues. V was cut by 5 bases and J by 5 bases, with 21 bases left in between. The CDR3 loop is CASSVGAGGQVTGELFF. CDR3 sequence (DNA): TGTGCCAGCAGCGTAGGGGCAGGGGGGCAGGTAACCGGGGAGCTGTTTTTT.

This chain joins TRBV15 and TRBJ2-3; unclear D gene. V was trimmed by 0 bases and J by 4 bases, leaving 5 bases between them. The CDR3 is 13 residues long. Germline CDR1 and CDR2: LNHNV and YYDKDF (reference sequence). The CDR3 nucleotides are TGTGCCACCAGCAGAGATCGAGCAGATACGCAGTATTTT. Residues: CATSRDRADTQYF.

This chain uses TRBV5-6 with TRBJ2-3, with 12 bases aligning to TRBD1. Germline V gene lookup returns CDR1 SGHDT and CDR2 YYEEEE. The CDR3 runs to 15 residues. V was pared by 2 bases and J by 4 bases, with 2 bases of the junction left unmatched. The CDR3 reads CASSLGTGGPDTQYF. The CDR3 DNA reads TGTGCCAGCAGCTTAGGGACAGGGGGCCCAGATACGCAGTATTTT.

CDR3 DNA: TGTGCCAGCAGTTACAGGCCAGCGGGGAGCCACTACGAGCAGTACGTC. Protein product: CASSYRPAGSHYEQYV. The chain has TRBV6-6 and TRBJ2-7; 7 bases line up with TRBD2. This CDR3 is built from 16 residues. J gave up 3 bases and V 2 bases, and 10 bases lay outside the gene matches. Germline V gives CDR1 MNHNY, CDR2 SVGAGI (reference sequence).

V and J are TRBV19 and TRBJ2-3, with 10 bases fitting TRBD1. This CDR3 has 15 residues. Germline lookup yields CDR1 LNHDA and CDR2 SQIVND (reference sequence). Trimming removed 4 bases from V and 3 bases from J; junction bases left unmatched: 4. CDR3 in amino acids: CASSNRDRGTDTQYF. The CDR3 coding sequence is TGTGCCAGTAGTAACCGGGACAGGGGAACAGATACGCAGTATTTT.

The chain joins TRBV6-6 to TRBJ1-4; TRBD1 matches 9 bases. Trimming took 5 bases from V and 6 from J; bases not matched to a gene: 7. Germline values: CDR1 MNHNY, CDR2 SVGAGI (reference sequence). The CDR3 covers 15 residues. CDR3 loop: CASSTNRGQDEKLFF. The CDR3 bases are TGTGCCAGCAGTACTAACAGGGGGCAGGATGAAAAACTGTTTTTT.

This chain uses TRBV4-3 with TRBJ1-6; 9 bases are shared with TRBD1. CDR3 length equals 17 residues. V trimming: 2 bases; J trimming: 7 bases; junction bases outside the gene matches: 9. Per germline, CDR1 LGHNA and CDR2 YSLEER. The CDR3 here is CASSQTLTGTGNSPLHF. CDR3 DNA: TGCGCCAGCAGCCAAACGTTAACCGGGACAGGGAATTCACCCCTCCACTTT.

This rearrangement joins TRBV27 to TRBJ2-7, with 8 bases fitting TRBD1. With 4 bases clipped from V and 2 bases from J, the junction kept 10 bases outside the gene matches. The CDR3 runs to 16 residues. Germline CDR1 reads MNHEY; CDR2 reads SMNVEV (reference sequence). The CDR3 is CASSSTPGQDTYEQYF. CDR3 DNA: TGTGCCAGCAGTTCCACCCCGGGACAGGATACCTACGAGCAGTACTTC.